This is a list of T cell receptor beta chains from one sample in a study of blood T cell repertoires in COVID-19. The repertoire was sequenced with immunoSEQ multiplex PCR; TCRdb's copy has only in-frame clones and lacks some. The table records about half a million clones, approximately 85% of them present only once. Sequences were obtained from peripheral blood. Receptors were obtained from a human donor in a cohort sampled during active COVID-19. CDR3s include the opening cysteine and the closing phenylalanine or tryptophan. The order of the fields is J gene, clone size, D gene, V gene, CDR3 protein, CDR3 DNA. A D gene is named only where the DNA matches it firmly. Not all rows give a size; the values are once, few, many and, for expanded clones, a class.

>TRBJ2-2|many|-|TRBV5-8
CASSSFQADTGELFF
TGTGCCAGCAGCTCCTTCCAGGCAGACACCGGGGAGCTGTTTTTT
>TRBJ2-7|-|-|TRBV30
CAWSVPRVGSYEQYF
TGTGCCTGGAGTGTACCCAGGGTCGGGTCCTACGAGCAGTACTTC
>TRBJ1-4|few|-|TRBV5-1
CASSLASVSPNEKLFF
TGCGCCAGCAGCTTGGCGTCAGTCTCACCCAATGAAAAACTGTTTTTT
>TRBJ1-4|-|-|TRBV29-1
CSVGHSPEKLFF
TGCAGCGTTGGGCACAGCCCCGAAAAACTGTTTTTT
>TRBJ2-1|-|TRBD2|TRBV7-9
CASSIPTGGGHNEQFF
TGTGCCAGCAGCATCCCAACGGGAGGGGGACACAATGAGCAGTTCTTC
>TRBJ2-7|-|TRBD2|TRBV19
CASTRTSGLAYEQYF
TGTGCCAGTACCCGGACTAGCGGTTTAGCCTACGAGCAGTACTTC
>TRBJ2-1|-|TRBD2|TRBV4-2
CASKRGRGDNEQFF
TGTGCCAGCAAAAGAGGGAGGGGAGACAATGAGCAGTTCTTC
>TRBJ1-2|-|-|TRBV6-2/TRBV6-3
CASSYRQRDGYTF
TGTGCCAGCAGTTATCGACAGAGAGATGGCTACACCTTC
>TRBJ2-2|-|TRBD2|TRBV28
CASSEAGYTGELFF
TGTGCCAGCAGTGAAGCGGGGTACACCGGGGAGCTGTTTTTT
>TRBJ1-1|-|TRBD1|TRBV7-9
CASSLSTGVAEAFF
TGTGCCAGCAGCTTATCCACAGGGGTGGCTGAAGCTTTCTTT
>TRBJ2-6|-|-|TRBV5-1
CASSFGSSGANVLTF
TGCGCCAGCAGCTTCGGGTCCTCTGGGGCCAACGTCCTGACTTTC
>TRBJ2-4|-|TRBD1|TRBV30
CARRDRGRDIQYF
TGTGCCCGCCGGGACAGGGGGCGAGACATTCAGTACTTC
>TRBJ1-5|-|-|TRBV7-9
CASSLYGNQPQHF
TGTGCCAGCAGCTTATACGGGAATCAGCCCCAGCATTTT
>TRBJ1-3|-|-|TRBV19
CASSTVSSGNTIYF
TGTGCCAGTAGTACTGTGAGCTCTGGAAACACCATATATTTT
>TRBJ2-7|-|TRBD1|TRBV6-5
CAGPYPQGAHHEQYF
TGTGCCGGCCCGTATCCACAGGGGGCGCACCACGAGCAGTACTTC
>TRBJ2-5|-|TRBD1|TRBV28
CASSLGQGRETQYF
TGTGCCAGCAGTTTAGGACAGGGGAGGGAGACCCAGTACTTC
>TRBJ1-4|-|-|TRBV3-1/TRBV3-2
CASSREDRRDEKLFF
TGTGCCAGCAGCCGTGAAGACAGGAGAGATGAAAAACTGTTTTTT
>TRBJ2-3|-|-|TRBV7-9
CASSPAALTDTQYF
TGTGCCAGCAGCCCGGCGGCCCTCACAGATACGCAGTATTTT
>TRBJ2-1|-|-|TRBV6-5
CASSYSGVSQFF
TGTGCCAGCAGTTACTCGGGAGTATCCCAGTTCTTC